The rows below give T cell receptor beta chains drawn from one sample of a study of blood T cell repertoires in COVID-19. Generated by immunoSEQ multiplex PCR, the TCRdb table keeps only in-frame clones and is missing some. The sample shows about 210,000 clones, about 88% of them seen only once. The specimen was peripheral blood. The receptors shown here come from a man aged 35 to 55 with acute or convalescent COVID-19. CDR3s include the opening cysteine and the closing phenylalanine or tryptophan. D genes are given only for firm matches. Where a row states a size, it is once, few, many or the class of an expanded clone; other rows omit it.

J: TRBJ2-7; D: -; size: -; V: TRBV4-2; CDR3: CASSQGLEQYF; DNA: TGTGCCAGCAGCCAGGGGCTCGAGCAGTACTTC
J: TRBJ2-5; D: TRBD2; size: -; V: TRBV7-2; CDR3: CASSPRYSTSAETQYF; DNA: TGTGCCAGCAGCCCCCGATATTCCACTAGCGCAGAGACCCAGTACTTC
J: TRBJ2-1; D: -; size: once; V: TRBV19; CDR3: CASRLMGHSYNEQFF; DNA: TGTGCCAGTAGGCTAATGGGCCACTCCTACAATGAGCAGTTCTTC
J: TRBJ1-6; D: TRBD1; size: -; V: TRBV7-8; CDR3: CASHLGTGNSPLHF; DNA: TGTGCCAGCCATTTGGGGACAGGAAATTCACCCCTCCACTTT
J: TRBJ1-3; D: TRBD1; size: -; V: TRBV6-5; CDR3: CASTRDRGNTIYF; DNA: TGTGCCAGCACCCGGGACAGGGGAAACACCATATATTTT
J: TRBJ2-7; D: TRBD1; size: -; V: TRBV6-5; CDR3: CASSEGTVPQQYF; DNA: TGTGCCAGCAGCGAGGGGACAGTCCCCCAGCAGTACTTC
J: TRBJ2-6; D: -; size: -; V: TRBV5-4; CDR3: CASSLGLAGQGSSGANVLTF; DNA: TGTGCCAGCAGCTTGGGACTGGCGGGGCAGGGTAGCTCTGGGGCCAACGTCCTGACTTTC
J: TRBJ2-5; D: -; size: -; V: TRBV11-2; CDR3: CASSVPWGLETQYF; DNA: TGTGCCAGCAGCGTTCCTTGGGGGCTTGAGACCCAGTACTTC
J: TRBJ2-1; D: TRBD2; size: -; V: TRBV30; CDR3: CAWSTGLAGVSEQFF; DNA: TGTGCCTGGAGTACCGGACTAGCGGGAGTTAGTGAGCAGTTCTTC
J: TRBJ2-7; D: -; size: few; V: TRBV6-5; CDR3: CASSRGAGRYEQYF; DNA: TGTGCCAGCAGCCGGGGTGCAGGCCGCTACGAGCAGTACTTC
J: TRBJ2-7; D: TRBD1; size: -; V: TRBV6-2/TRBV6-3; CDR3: CASSPGGPYEQYF; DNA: TGTGCCAGCAGCCCAGGGGGCCCCTACGAGCAGTACTTC
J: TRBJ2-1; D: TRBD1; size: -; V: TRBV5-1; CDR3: CASSDLRGTGGNNEQFF; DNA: TGCGCCAGCAGCGATTTAAGGGGGACAGGGGGAAACAATGAGCAGTTCTTC
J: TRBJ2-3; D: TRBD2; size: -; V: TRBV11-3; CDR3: CASSLVGGSSSDTQYF; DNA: TGTGCCAGCAGCTTAGTTGGCGGGAGTTCATCAGATACGCAGTATTTT
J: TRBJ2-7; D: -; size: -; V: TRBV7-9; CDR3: CASSLADTSSYEQYF; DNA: TGTGCCAGCAGCTTAGCGGACACCAGCTCCTACGAGCAGTACTTC
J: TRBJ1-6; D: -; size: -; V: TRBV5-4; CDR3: CASSLTGFNSPLHF; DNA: TGTGCCAGCAGCTTAACAGGGTTCAATTCACCCCTCCACTTT
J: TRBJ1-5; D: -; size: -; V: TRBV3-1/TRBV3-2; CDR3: CASSPEVAIGQPQHF; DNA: TGTGCCAGCAGCCCGGAGGTCGCCATCGGGCAGCCCCAGCATTTT
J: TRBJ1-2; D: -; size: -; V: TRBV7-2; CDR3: CASSLALADPRYGYTF; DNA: TGTGCCAGCAGCTTAGCTTTGGCAGACCCCAGGTATGGCTACACCTTC
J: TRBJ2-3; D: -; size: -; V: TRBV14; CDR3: CASSRQALGTDTQYF; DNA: TGTGCCAGCAGCCGACAGGCTCTTGGCACAGATACGCAGTATTTT
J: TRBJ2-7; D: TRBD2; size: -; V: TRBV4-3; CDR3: CASSQASTSGRYEQYF; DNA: TGCGCCAGCAGCCAGGCCTCGACTAGCGGGAGGTACGAGCAGTACTTC
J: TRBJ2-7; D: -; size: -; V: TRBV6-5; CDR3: CASSYGPRHEQYF; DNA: TGTGCCAGCAGTTACGGGCCCCGCCACGAGCAGTACTTC
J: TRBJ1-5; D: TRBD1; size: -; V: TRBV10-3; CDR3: CAISPTGDGQPQHF; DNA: TGTGCCATCAGTCCCACAGGGGACGGACAGCCCCAGCATTTT
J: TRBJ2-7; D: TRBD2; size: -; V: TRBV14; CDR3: CASRLTSEASGTTYEQYF; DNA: TGTGCCAGCAGACTGACTTCGGAGGCTAGCGGGACAACCTACGAGCAGTACTTC
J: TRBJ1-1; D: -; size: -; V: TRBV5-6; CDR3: CASSRRGSGNTEAFF; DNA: TGTGCCAGCAGCCGACGCGGGAGTGGGAACACTGAAGCTTTCTTT
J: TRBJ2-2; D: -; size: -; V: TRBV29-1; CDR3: CSVDTGSGWTGELFF; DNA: TGCAGCGTTGACACAGGTTCGGGTTGGACCGGGGAGCTGTTTTTT
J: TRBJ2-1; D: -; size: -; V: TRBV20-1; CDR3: CSASGTYNEQFF; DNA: TGCAGTGCTAGTGGTACTTACAATGAGCAGTTCTTC
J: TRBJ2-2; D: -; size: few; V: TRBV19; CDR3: CAGRDSGNTGELFF; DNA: TGTGCCGGCCGTGATAGCGGGAACACCGGGGAGCTGTTTTTT
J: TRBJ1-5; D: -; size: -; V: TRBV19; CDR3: CASVQGSGNQPQHF; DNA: TGTGCCAGCGTTCAGGGCTCCGGCAATCAGCCCCAGCATTTT
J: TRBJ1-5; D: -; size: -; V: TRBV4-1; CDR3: CASSQEQNQPQHF; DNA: TGCGCCAGCAGCCAAGAGCAGAATCAGCCCCAGCATTTT
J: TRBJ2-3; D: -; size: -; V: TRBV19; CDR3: CASSLTSTDTQYF; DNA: TGTGCCAGTAGTCTTACTAGCACAGATACGCAGTATTTT
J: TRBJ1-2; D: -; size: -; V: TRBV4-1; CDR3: CASSQPDSLYGYTF; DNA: TGCGCCAGCAGCCAGCCGGACAGTCTCTATGGCTACACCTTC
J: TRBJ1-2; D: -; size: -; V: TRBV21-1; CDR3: CASSKVITPGQANYGYTF; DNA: TGTGCCAGCAGCAAAGTGATTACTCCGGGACAGGCTAACTATGGCTACACCTTC
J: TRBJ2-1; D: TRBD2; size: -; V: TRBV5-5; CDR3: CASSLRRESYNEQFF; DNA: TGTGCCAGCAGCTTGCGGCGGGAGAGCTACAATGAGCAGTTCTTC
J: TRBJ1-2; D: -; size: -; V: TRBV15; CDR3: CATSRDRGRWGYTF; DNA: TGTGCCACCAGCAGAGATAGGGGCCGTTGGGGCTACACCTTC
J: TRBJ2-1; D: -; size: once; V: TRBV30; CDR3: CAWSVSRYNEQFF; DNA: TGTGCCTGGAGTGTAAGTCGGTACAATGAGCAGTTCTTC
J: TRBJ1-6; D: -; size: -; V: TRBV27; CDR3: CASYRDYNSPLHF; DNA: TGTGCCAGTTACAGGGACTATAATTCACCCCTCCACTTT
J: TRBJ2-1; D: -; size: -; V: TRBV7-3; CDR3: CASSSTPDSNEQFF; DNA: TGTGCCAGCAGCTCCACACCGGACTCTAATGAGCAGTTCTTC